Listed here are 26 T cell receptor beta chains from one sample, sequenced in a study of blood T cells in healthy people across ages. Combining a sample-barcoded 5' primer with a J-beta primer mix, a second PCR ran for roughly 7 to 12 cycles. TCRdb re-called the 5' RACE reads through MiXCR, storing one row per CDR3 protein. Of about 720,000 distinct CDR3 sequences listed, 22% are singletons. Sequenced sample: blood. The receptors stem from a man between 65 and 85 years old in good health.

The chain uses TRBV19 and TRBJ1-1; D might be TRBD1 (5 bases). V was trimmed by 6 bases and J by 3 bases, leaving 17 bases between them. CDR3 length: 15 amino acids. CDR1 and CDR2 from the germline V gene are LNHDA and SQIVND (reference sequence). The CDR3 DNA sequence: TGTGCCAGTAGATCTCCCTTCGGGGCTCACACTGAAGCTTTCTTT. Residues: CASRSPFGAHTEAFF.

The CDR3 nucleotides are TGTGCCACCAAGGACGGGAACACTGAAGCTTTCTTT. Protein: CATKDGNTEAFF. This chain links TRBV24-1 with TRBJ1-1; D is unclear. Germline V gene sequence: CDR1 KGHDR, CDR2 SFDVKD. Between the trimmed V and J ends, which lost 8 bases and 1 base, there was a span of 7 bases. CDR3 size: 12 residues.

This clonotype has a count of ten or more. The chain carries TRBV20-1 and TRBJ1-3; D may be TRBD1 (5 bases). The germline V gene has CDR1 DFQATT and CDR2 SNEGSKA (reference sequence). This CDR3 is built from 16 residues. Deletions cut 2 bases from V and 4 bases from J, with 18 bases between. Here the CDR3 DNA reads TGCAGTGCTAGATCGCTCGGGGCAGAAAACGGAAACACCATATATTTT. It codes for CSARSLGAENGNTIYF.

V gene TRBV29-1 combines with J gene TRBJ1-2, with D possibly being TRBD1 (5 bases). The V and J ends lost 0 bases and 8 bases respectively, with 10 bases between them. The CDR3 is 12 amino acids. Germline CDR1 reads SQVTM; CDR2 reads ANQGSEA. The CDR3 protein is CSVEEGLGGYTF. CDR3 DNA: TGCAGCGTTGAAGAGGGGCTTGGGGGCTACACCTTC.

This rearrangement joins TRBV7-2 to TRBJ1-4; D unresolved. This CDR3 contains 15 residues. Germline lookup yields CDR1 SGHTA and CDR2 FQGNSA. V lost 3 bases and J lost 7, with 15 bases in between. The CDR3 nucleotides are TGTGCCAGCAGCTTTGGAGGGTACGGTGGTGAAAAACTGTTTTTT. This translates into CASSFGGYGGEKLFF.

This clonotype was observed a handful of times. This sequence joins TRBV6-5 and TRBJ1-2; a possible D gene is TRBD1 (6 bases). In germline, CDR1 is MNHEY, CDR2 SVGAGI. V gave up 2 bases and J gave up 2 bases, with 12 bases separating them. This CDR3 contains 15 residues. CDR3 protein: CASSYRGGQNYGYTF. The CDR3 DNA reads TGTGCCAGCAGTTACCGGGGGGGGCAAAACTATGGCTACACCTTC.

V gene TRBV27 combines with J gene TRBJ2-3, with 11 bases fitting TRBD2. The CDR3 is 13 residues long. V was clipped by 5 bases and J by 11 bases; unmatched bases: 6. Per the germline V gene, CDR1 is MNHEY and CDR2 is SMNVEV (reference sequence). CDR3 loop: CASSTPTSGRQYF. The CDR3 region has the DNA TGTGCCAGCAGTACACCCACTAGCGGGAGGCAGTATTTT.

The rearrangement uses TRBV14 and TRBJ1-6; D gene ambiguous. This CDR3 comprises 13 residues. Germline assignment: CDR1 SGHDN and CDR2 FVKESK. Trimming stripped 4 bases from V and 10 bases from J, with 11 bases between. The CDR3 sequence is CASSPEVFSPLHF. Written as DNA, the CDR3 is TGTGCCAGCAGCCCAGAGGTCTTCTCACCCCTCCACTTT.

This clonotype occurred a few times. The DNA for the CDR3 is TGCGCCAGCAGCCAAGACCGACCGACCGGGGGCGACACTGAAGCTTTCTTT. It translates to CASSQDRPTGGDTEAFF. The chain links TRBV4-3 to TRBJ1-1, with a tentative D call TRBD1 (6 bases). Trimming removed 0 bases at V and 3 bases at J, with 17 bases between. CDR1 is LGHNA, CDR2 YSLEER, per germline. The CDR3 covers 17 residues.

Only a few counts were recorded for this clonotype. The rearrangement links TRBV18 to TRBJ2-7; D is possibly TRBD1 or TRBD2 (5 bases each). Germline CDR1 is KGHSH and CDR2 is LQKENI. The V and J ends lost 0 bases and 2 bases respectively, with 11 bases between them. CDR3 size: 15 residues. The CDR3 reads CASSPPAGTPYEQYF. The CDR3 DNA sequence: TGTGCCAGCTCACCACCGGCAGGGACCCCCTACGAGCAGTACTTC.

This clonotype has more than one count but fewer than ten. The rearrangement links TRBV3-1 to TRBJ2-5; 11 nucleotides match TRBD1. J gave up 11 bases and V 8 bases, and 10 bases lay outside the gene matches. The germline CDR1 and CDR2 sequences are LGHDT and YNNKEL (reference sequence). The length of the CDR3 is 13 residues. The CDR3 reads CASGQGAVGEQYF. As DNA, the CDR3 is TGTGCCAGCGGACAGGGGGCTGTCGGAGAGCAGTACTTC.

This clonotype was observed a single time. In this CDR3 the conserved last residue, phenylalanine or tryptophan, is missing, so a read error is likely. V gene TRBV6-6 combines with J gene TRBJ1-4; D ambiguous. This CDR3 comprises 14 residues. Trimming removed 6 bases at V and 3 bases at J, with 11 bases between. Germline V gene data show CDR1 as MNHNY and CDR2 as SVGAGI (reference sequence). In nucleotides, the CDR3 is TGTGCCAGCAGCGCAAGGGTGGCTAATGAAAAACTGTTTTTG. Translated, it gives CASSARVANEKLFL.

This clonotype was seen only a few times. This chain links TRBV3-1 with TRBJ1-4; no reliable D call. This CDR3 is built from 16 residues. Trimming took 3 bases from V and 2 from J, leaving 13 bases between them. Germline loops: CDR1 LGHDT, CDR2 YNNKEL (reference sequence). CDR3 sequence (DNA): TGTGCCAGCAGCCAGGCCATTATGAAGACTAATGAAAAACTGTTTTTT. Its translation: CASSQAIMKTNEKLFF.

V gene TRBV6-2 or TRBV6-3 combines with J gene TRBJ2-3, with D tentatively TRBD1 or TRBD2 (5 bases each). V gave up 0 bases and J gave up 1 base, with 20 bases separating them. CDR3 size: 19 residues. Per germline, CDR1 MNHEY and CDR2 SVGEGT. The CDR3 is CASSYSRLERGMGTDTQYF. The CDR3 coding sequence is TGTGCCAGCAGTTACTCGAGGCTAGAGAGGGGTATGGGCACAGATACGCAGTATTTT.

This clonotype was picked up one time. Germline is not matched at one junction end, which may reflect a read error. This chain links TRBV11-3 with TRBJ1-2; D perhaps matches TRBD1 (6 bases). The CDR3 extends over 15 amino acids. CDR1 is SGHNT, CDR2 YENEEA, per germline. CDR3 nucleotides: TGTGCTAGCAGCCTATGCACAGGGAACTACGCGGGCTACACCTTC. It translates to CASSLCTGNYAGYTF.

This clonotype was seen many times. The CDR3 loop is CASSLESGMSYEQYF. In DNA, the CDR3 is TGCGCCAGCAGCTTGGAGTCAGGGATGTCCTACGAGCAGTACTTC. V is TRBV5-1 and J is TRBJ2-7; D perhaps matches TRBD1 (5 bases). V lost 0 bases and J 1 base, leaving 11 bases between the germline ends. Germline CDR1 and CDR2: SGHRS and YFSETQ. The CDR3 is made up of 15 amino acids. The full variable domain, its missing parts supplied by reference TRBV5-1 and TRBJ2-7, is KAGVTQTPRYLIKTRGQQVTLSCSPISGHRSVSWYQQTPGQGLQFLFEYFSETQRNKGNFPGRFSGRQFSNSRSEMNVSTLELGDSALYLCASSLESGMSYEQYFGPGTRLTVT.

V gene TRBV28 combines with J gene TRBJ2-1; TRBD1 is a possible D gene (5 bases). The DNA end is more similar to TRBJ2-7, so the J call may be wrong. This CDR3 has 13 amino acids. Germline lookup yields CDR1 MDHEN and CDR2 SYDVKM. In DNA form, the CDR3 reads TGTGCCAGCAGATCGACAGACAGCTACGAGCAGTACTTC. Translated, it gives CASRSTDSYEQYF.

This clonotype occurred a few times. The rearrangement joins TRBV6-1 to TRBJ1-1; D is unclear. The germline V and J ends were trimmed by 0 bases and 2 bases, with 10 bases remaining between them. The CDR3 runs to 15 residues. The germline V gene encodes CDR1 MNHNS and CDR2 SASEGT. The CDR3 sequence: CASSEAPHSNTEAFF. The DNA of the CDR3 is TGTGCCAGCAGTGAAGCGCCGCACAGCAACACTGAAGCTTTCTTT.

This rearrangement joins TRBV5-8 to TRBJ2-5; D remains unclear. The J call is in doubt because the DNA end fits TRBJ2-7 better. The CDR3 loop spans 13 amino acids. Germline V gene sequence: CDR1 SGHTS, CDR2 YDEGEE. CDR3 bases: TGTGCCAGCAGCTTGCTCTATTCTGACGAGCAGTACTTC. Translating it yields CASSLLYSDEQYF.

This chain links TRBV24-1 with TRBJ2-6, with no clear D. CDR1 and CDR2 from the germline V gene are KGHDR and SFDVKD. V lost 9 bases to trimming and J lost 0 bases, with 14 bases between them. The CDR3 runs 16 residues. Here the CDR3 reads CATGDTLLSGANVLTF. CDR3 DNA: TGTGCCACCGGAGACACCCTCCTCTCTGGGGCCAACGTCCTGACTTTC.

Comments on this clonotype: One end of the junction is discordant with germline, which a read error may explain. The chain carries TRBV12-3 or TRBV12-4 and TRBJ1-3, with D unresolved. This CDR3 has 13 residues. As DNA, the CDR3 is TGTGCCAGCAATTTAGTCTCTGGAAACACCATATATTTT. Amino acids: CASNLVSGNTIYF.

This chain connects TRBV10-3 to TRBJ2-2; D perhaps matches TRBD2 (5 bases). V lost 2 bases, J lost 8 bases, and 12 bases lay in between. The germline CDR1 and CDR2 sequences are ENHRY and SYGVKD. This CDR3 region has 14 residues. CDR3 sequence reads: CAISEPRGEGELFF. The CDR3 bases are TGTGCCATCAGTGAGCCTCGGGGAGAGGGGGAGCTGTTTTTT.

This clonotype was observed a few times. V usage is TRBV5-6 and J usage is TRBJ2-5; 11 bases are shared with TRBD2. The DNA end is a closer match to TRBJ2-7, so the J assignment may be wrong. In germline, CDR1 is SGHDT, CDR2 YYEEEE. This CDR3 is built from 16 residues. The CDR3 sequence: CASSILGTSGLYEQYF. CDR3 DNA: TGTGCCAGCAGCATTCTCGGGACTAGCGGTCTCTACGAGCAGTACTTC.

This clonotype was seen a few times. The CDR3 DNA follows: TGCAGCGCATACGGGTATTTGGGCACCGGGGAGCTGTTTTTT. Its protein is CSAYGYLGTGELFF. V usage is TRBV29-1 and J usage is TRBJ2-2; D gene unclear. This CDR3 has 14 amino acids. Trimming left V 7 bases short and J 4 bases short, with 16 bases between. Germline CDR1 is SQVTM and CDR2 is ANQGSEA.

This chain uses TRBV20-1 with TRBJ2-4; D might be TRBD1 (8 bases). This CDR3 has 15 amino acids. The germline V gene encodes CDR1 DFQATT and CDR2 SNEGSKA (reference sequence). Trimming left V 4 bases short and J 4 bases short, with 17 bases between. The CDR3 DNA follows: TGCAGTGCTAAAGGACAGGGAGGGAGGAAAAACATTCAGTACTTC. Protein: CSAKGQGGRKNIQYF.

The V gene is TRBV20-1, the J gene TRBJ2-1; D call uncertain. The better agreement between TRBJ2-7 and the DNA end casts doubt on the J call. Germline V gene sequence: CDR1 DFQATT, CDR2 SNEGSKA (reference sequence). This CDR3 is 14 amino acids long. CDR3 DNA: TGCAGTGCTAGAGTAATGGGGATGCCTTACGAGCAGTACTTC. It codes for CSARVMGMPYEQYF.